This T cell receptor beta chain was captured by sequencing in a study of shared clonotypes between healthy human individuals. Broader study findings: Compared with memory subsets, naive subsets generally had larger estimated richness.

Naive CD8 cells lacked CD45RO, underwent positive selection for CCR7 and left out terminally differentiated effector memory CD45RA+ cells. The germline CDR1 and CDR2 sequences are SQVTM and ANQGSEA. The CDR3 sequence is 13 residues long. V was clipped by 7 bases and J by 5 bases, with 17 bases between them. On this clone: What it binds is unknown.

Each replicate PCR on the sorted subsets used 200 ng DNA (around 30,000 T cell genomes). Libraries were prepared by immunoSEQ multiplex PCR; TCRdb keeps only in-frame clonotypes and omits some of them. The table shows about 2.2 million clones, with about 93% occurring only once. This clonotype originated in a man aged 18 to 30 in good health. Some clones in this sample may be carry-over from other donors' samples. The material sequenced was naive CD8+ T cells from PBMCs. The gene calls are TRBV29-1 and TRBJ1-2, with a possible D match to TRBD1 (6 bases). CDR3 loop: CSAATGRRYGYTF. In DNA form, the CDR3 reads TGCAGCGCCGCCACAGGGAGGCGATATGGCTACACCTTC.